This TCR beta chain emerged from a study of T cell repertoires in cytomegalovirus infection. Overall study context: Well-studied HLA-B-restricted CMV epitopes were used in the study alongside recently identified HLA-C-restricted ones. A matching HLA type, together with CMV infection, was signaled by public TCR beta signatures.

General study results and limits: Cumulative frequency of public TCR beta families picked out carriers of CMV plus the relevant HLA. Within the response measured ex vivo, HLA-C-restricted CMV-specific TCR beta clonotypes were dominant.

Looked up from germline, CDR1 is ENHRY and CDR2 is SYGVKD. J lost 0 bases, V lost 7 bases, and 6 bases had no gene match. The CDR3 runs to 16 residues. TCRdb re-analysed the reads in MiXCR, keeping a single row per CDR3 protein. The table has a few hundred thousand distinct CDR3 sequences, roughly a third seen once. Concerning this clonotype: No antigen is known for it.

The input for sequencing was cultured PBMCs, taken from culture after CMV antigen stimulation. The chain links TRBV10-3 to TRBJ2-6; 7 bases match TRBD1. The TCR was taken from a human donor in good health (CMV status not recorded). Some clones in this sample may be carry-over from other donors' samples. Here the CDR3 reads CAITTGQFSGANVLTF. Here the CDR3 DNA reads TGTGCCATCACTACGGGACAGTTCTCTGGGGCCAACGTCCTGACTTTC.